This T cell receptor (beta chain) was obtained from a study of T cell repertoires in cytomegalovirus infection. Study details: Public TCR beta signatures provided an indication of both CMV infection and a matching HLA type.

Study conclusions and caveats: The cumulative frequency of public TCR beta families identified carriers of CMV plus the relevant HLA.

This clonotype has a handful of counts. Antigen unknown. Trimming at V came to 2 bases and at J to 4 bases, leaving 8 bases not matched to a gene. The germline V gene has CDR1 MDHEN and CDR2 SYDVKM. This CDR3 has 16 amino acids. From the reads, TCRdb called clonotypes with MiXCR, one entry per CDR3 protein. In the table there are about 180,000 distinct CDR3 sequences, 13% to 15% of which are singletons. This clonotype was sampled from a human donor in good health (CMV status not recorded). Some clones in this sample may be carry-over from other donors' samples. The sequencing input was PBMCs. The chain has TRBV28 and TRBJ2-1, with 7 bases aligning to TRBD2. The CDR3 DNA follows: TGTGCCAGCAGTTTACTTTCCAGCGGGATATACAATGAGCAGTTCTTC. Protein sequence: CASSLLSSGIYNEQFF.